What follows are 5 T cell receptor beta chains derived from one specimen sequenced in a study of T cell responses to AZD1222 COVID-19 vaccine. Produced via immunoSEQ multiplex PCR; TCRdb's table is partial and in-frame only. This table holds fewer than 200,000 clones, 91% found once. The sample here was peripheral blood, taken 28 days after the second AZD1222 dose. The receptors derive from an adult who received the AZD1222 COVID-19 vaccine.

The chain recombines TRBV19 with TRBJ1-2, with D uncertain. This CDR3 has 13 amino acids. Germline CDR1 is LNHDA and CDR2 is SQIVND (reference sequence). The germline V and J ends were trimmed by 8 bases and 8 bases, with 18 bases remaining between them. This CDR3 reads CASWAKGHPGYTF. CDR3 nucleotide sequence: TGTGCCAGTTGGGCCAAGGGCCATCCGGGCTACACCTTC.

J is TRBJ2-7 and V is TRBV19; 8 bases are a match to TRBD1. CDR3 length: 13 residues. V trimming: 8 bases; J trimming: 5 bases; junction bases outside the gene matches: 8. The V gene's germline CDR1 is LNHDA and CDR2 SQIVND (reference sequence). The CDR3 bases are TGTGCCAGTGTGGACAGGGTCTTCCACGAGCAGTACTTC. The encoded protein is CASVDRVFHEQYF.

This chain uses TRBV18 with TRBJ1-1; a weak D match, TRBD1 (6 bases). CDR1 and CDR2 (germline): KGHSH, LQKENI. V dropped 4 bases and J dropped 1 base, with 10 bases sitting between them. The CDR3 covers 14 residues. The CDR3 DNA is TGTGCCAGCTCACGACAGGAACGGAACACTGAAGCTTTCTTT. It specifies CASSRQERNTEAFF.

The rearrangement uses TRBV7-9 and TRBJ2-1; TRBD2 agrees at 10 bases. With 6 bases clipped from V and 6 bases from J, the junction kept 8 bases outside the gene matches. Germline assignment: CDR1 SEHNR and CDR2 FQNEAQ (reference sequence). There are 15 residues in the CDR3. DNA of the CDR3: TGTGCCAGCAGTGAGAGCGGGACTAGCGTCAATGAGCAGTTCTTC. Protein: CASSESGTSVNEQFF.

Here the CDR3 reads CASSNQGVYEQYF. The DNA for the CDR3 is TGTGCCAGCTCCAATCAGGGCGTCTACGAGCAGTACTTC. The J gene is TRBJ2-7, the V gene TRBV27; TRBD1 might be the D (5 bases). The CDR3 loop spans 13 amino acids. Germline values: CDR1 MNHEY, CDR2 SMNVEV (reference sequence). V dropped 8 bases and J dropped 3 bases, with 14 bases sitting between them.